The 15 T cell receptor beta chains presented below share a single source sample, sequenced in a study of STAT3 mutations in large granular lymphocyte leukemia. General study points: Every T-cell large granular lymphocyte leukemia patient had at least one immunodominant TCR beta clonotype.

Profiling relied on immunoSEQ multiplex PCR, and the TCRdb table lists in-frame clones only, not all of them. This sample has tens of thousands of clones, with about 94% found just once. The antigens of these receptors remain unknown. The sequencing sample was made of peripheral blood mononuclear cells. The receptors shown here come from a man in his forties with T-cell large granular lymphocyte leukemia. Some clones in this sample may be carry-over from other donors' samples.

The V call is TRBV7-3, the J call TRBJ2-3; no clear D gene. Germline V lookup: CDR1 SGHTA, CDR2 FQGTGA. V was clipped by 2 bases and J by 1 base, with 7 bases between them. The length of the CDR3 is 14 residues. The CDR3 sequence: CASSLGFGTDTQYF. The CDR3 nucleotides read TGTGCCAGCAGCTTAGGATTTGGCACAGATACGCAGTATTTT. Based on the CDR3 plus reference TRBV7-3 and TRBJ2-3, the full variable domain is GAGVSQTPSNKVTEKGKYVELRCDPISGHTALYWYRQSLGQGPEFLIYFQGTGAADDSGLPNDRFFAVRPEGSVSTLKIQRTERGDSAVYLCASSLGFGTDTQYFGPGTRLTVL.

V gene TRBV9 combines with J gene TRBJ2-2; TRBD2 matches 10 bases. Trimming removed 7 bases from V and 2 bases from J; junction bases left unmatched: 11. The CDR3 contains 17 residues. The germline gives CDR1 SGDLS, CDR2 YYNGEE. CDR3 amino acids: CASCPLTSGENTGELFF. The CDR3 DNA sequence: TGTGCCAGCTGTCCCCTAACTAGCGGGGAAAACACCGGGGAGCTGTTTTTT.

The chain employs TRBV2 and TRBJ2-1; perhaps TRBD1 as D (6 bases). Germline V lookup: CDR1 SNHLY, CDR2 FYNNEI. The V end was cut by 2 bases, the J end by 9 bases, with 14 bases between. This CDR3 is built from 14 residues. CDR3 loop: CASSESGEKGEQFF. The CDR3 DNA is TGTGCCAGCAGTGAATCAGGGGAAAAAGGTGAGCAGTTCTTC.

The chain couples TRBV27 to TRBJ1-6; weak D call: TRBD1 (6 bases). The germline V gene has CDR1 MNHEY and CDR2 SMNVEV (reference sequence). The length of the CDR3 is 14 residues. Trimming removed 3 bases from V and 8 bases from J, with 11 bases in between. The CDR3 spells CASSFYTGHSPLHF. The CDR3 nucleotides are TGTGCCAGCAGTTTCTATACAGGGCATTCACCCCTCCACTTT.

The V and J genes are TRBV7-9 and TRBJ2-7; D not resolved. CDR3 size: 16 residues. Germline CDR1 and CDR2: SEHNR and FQNEAQ (reference sequence). The V and J ends lost 1 base and 0 bases respectively, with 13 bases between them. The CDR3 coding sequence is TGTGCCAGCAGCTTAGATCTAGTCCGAAGCTCCTACGAGCAGTACTTC. Protein sequence: CASSLDLVRSSYEQYF.

This chain links TRBV5-1 with TRBJ2-7, with D maybe TRBD2 (6 bases). Deletions cut 4 bases from V and 0 bases from J, with 20 bases between. Germline CDR1 SGHRS, CDR2 YFSETQ. CDR3 length equals 17 residues. CDR3 sequence (DNA): TGCGCCAGCAGCCCGGCCGGGATGGGGGGTGGCTCCTACGAGCAGTACTTC. Amino acids: CASSPAGMGGGSYEQYF.

The V call is TRBV9, the J call TRBJ1-1; D unclear. The ends were cut back, 0 bases at V and 5 bases at J, with 8 bases in the middle. The germline V gene encodes CDR1 SGDLS and CDR2 YYNGEE. The CDR3 covers 13 residues. The CDR3 DNA reads TGTGCCAGCAGCGTAGGTACCGAAACTGAAGCTTTCTTT. Its protein product is CASSVGTETEAFF.

The chain has TRBV5-1 and TRBJ2-7; D assignment may be TRBD1 or TRBD2 (5 bases each). V was trimmed by 4 bases and J by 4 bases, leaving 15 bases between them. Germline CDR1 reads SGHRS; CDR2 reads YFSETQ. The CDR3 has 14 amino acids. CDR3 DNA sequence: TGCGCCAGCAGCCCGGAGGCAGGGATGTACGAGCAGTACTTC. It is translated as CASSPEAGMYEQYF.

The chain is built from TRBV7-9 and TRBJ1-5; D gene ambiguous. V was cut by 2 bases and J by 4 bases, with 9 bases left in between. Per the germline V gene, CDR1 is SEHNR and CDR2 is FQNEAQ (reference sequence). The CDR3 is made up of 14 amino acids. The CDR3 here is CASSLSSTNQPQHF. The CDR3 bases are TGTGCCAGCAGCTTATCGAGTACGAATCAGCCCCAGCATTTT.

In its sample, this clone was seen once. The chain links TRBV6-6 to TRBJ1-1; 7 positions match TRBD1. CDR1 and CDR2 (germline): MNHNY, SVGAGI (reference sequence). V lost 7 bases, J lost 6 bases, and 8 bases stayed unmatched. CDR3 size: 13 residues. CDR3 sequence reads: CASNQGGSAEAFF. The CDR3 DNA sequence: TGTGCCAGCAACCAAGGGGGCTCGGCTGAAGCTTTCTTT.

The chain links TRBV7-9 to TRBJ2-5, with 7 bases aligning to TRBD2. There are 15 residues in the CDR3. CDR1 SEHNR and CDR2 FQNEAQ come from the germline V gene (reference sequence). The CDR3 loop is CGGQLGGDPQETQYF. CDR3 bases: TGTGGAGGCCAGTTGGGGGGGGACCCCCAAGAGACCCAGTACTTC. The full variable domain, completed using reference TRBV7-9 and TRBJ2-5, is DTGVSQNPRHKITKRGQNVTFRCDPISEHNRLYWYRQTLGQGPEFLTYFQNEAQLEKSRLLSDRFSAERPKGSFSTLEIQRTEQGDSAMYLCGGQLGGDPQETQYFGPGTRLLVL.

J is TRBJ2-7 and V is TRBV6-5, with D possibly matching TRBD2 (5 bases). The CDR3 loop spans 13 amino acids. Germline CDR1 and CDR2: MNHEY and SVGAGI. V lost 6 bases, J lost 3 bases, and 12 bases lay in between. The CDR3, as DNA: TGTGCCAGCAGAACGGCGGGCCGCTACGAGCAGTACTTC. It is translated as CASRTAGRYEQYF.

Here the CDR3 reads CASSLGQTSSYEQYF. DNA of the CDR3: TGTGCCAGCAGCTTGGGCCAAACCAGCTCCTACGAGCAGTACTTC. The rearrangement links TRBV5-4 to TRBJ2-7; D is unresolved. Trimming left V 0 bases short and J 0 bases short, with 10 bases between. This CDR3 is 15 amino acids long. The germline V gene has CDR1 SGHNT and CDR2 YYREEE (reference sequence). The complete variable domain, with remaining parts taken from reference TRBV5-4 and TRBJ2-7, reads ETGVTQSPTHLIKTRGQQVTLRCSSQSGHNTVSWYQQALGQGPQFIFQYYREEENGRGNFPPRFSGLQFPNYSSELNVNALELDDSALYLCASSLGQTSSYEQYFGPGTRLTVT.

V is TRBV15 and J is TRBJ1-2, with unresolved D. The CDR3 loop spans 15 amino acids. V lost 0 bases, J lost 7 bases, and 15 bases lay in between. Germline values: CDR1 LNHNV, CDR2 YYDKDF (reference sequence). CDR3 sequence reads: CATSRDRREGSGYTF. DNA for the CDR3: TGTGCCACCAGCAGAGATCGCCGGGAGGGCAGTGGCTACACCTTC.

This chain connects TRBV6-1 to TRBJ1-1, with D unresolved. From germline, CDR1 is MNHNS and CDR2 SASEGT. The CDR3 covers 13 residues. The V and J ends lost 2 bases and 6 bases respectively, with 10 bases between them. This CDR3 reads CASSERAQAEAFF. The CDR3 coding sequence is TGTGCCAGCAGTGAAAGGGCTCAGGCTGAAGCTTTCTTT.